This entry features one T cell receptor beta chain sequence. The antigen is not known. This record comes from a study of long-term antiretroviral therapy in people with HIV. Study-wide points: With ART, diversity went up but was still lower than in transplant donor controls. Dominating the repertoire at all time points were the clones that expanded before ART.

This CDR3 is 16 amino acids long. Germline CDR1 reads SGHNT; CDR2 reads YYREEE (reference sequence). Trimming took 6 bases from V and 5 from J; bases not matched to a gene: 12. Sequencing relied on immunoSEQ assay v3.0, run at survey level. Sequencing had a target that covered about 40,000-50,000 T-cell genomes per sample. The data were produced by immunoSEQ multiplex PCR, yet TCRdb's version contains in-frame clones alone and is incomplete. The profile covers approximately 25,000 clones, with about 86% appearing a single time and roughly 5% taken by the ten largest. Each specimen consisted of roughly 0.9-10 million cryopreserved PBMC prior to extraction of DNA.

The receptor was isolated from a man aged 30-40 years with HIV. The sample consisted of unsorted PBMCs, taken more than 4.3 years after starting antiretroviral therapy. The genes are TRBV5-4 and TRBJ2-2, with 8 positions matching TRBD2. The CDR3 DNA sequence: TGTGCCAGCAAGGGGGGGGTAGCGGGAAGAACCGGGGAGCTGTTTTTT. It translates to CASKGGVAGRTGELFF. Complete variable domain (other parts from reference TRBV5-4 and TRBJ2-2): ETGVTQSPTHLIKTRGQQVTLRCSSQSGHNTVSWYQQALGQGPQFIFQYYREEENGRGNFPPRFSGLQFPNYSSELNVNALELDDSALYLCASKGGVAGRTGELFFGEGSRLTVL.